The next 8 T cell receptor beta chains were all read from a single sample in a study of blood T cell repertoires in COVID-19. Libraries were prepared by immunoSEQ multiplex PCR; TCRdb keeps only in-frame clonotypes and omits some of them. The data contain 80,000 to 130,000 clones, roughly 89% of them singletons. Material for sequencing was peripheral blood. The receptors originated from a man between 65 and 85 years old with acute or convalescent COVID-19.

The V and J genes are TRBV5-1 and TRBJ1-2, with D unresolved. V lost 3 bases and J 8 bases, leaving 17 bases between the germline ends. CDR3 size: 14 residues. Germline CDR1 reads SGHRS; CDR2 reads YFSETQ. In nucleotides, the CDR3 is TGCGCCAGCAGCTCCCCAGGAGGGTCCGGGGGCTACACCTTC. Protein product: CASSSPGGSGGYTF.

This chain joins TRBV29-1 and TRBJ1-3, with D hard to call. The V end lost 3 bases, the J end lost 0 bases, and 3 bases lay between the germline ends. Germline V CDR1 and CDR2: SQVTM, ANQGSEA. This CDR3 spans 12 amino acids. In DNA, the CDR3 is TGCAGCGTTGAGAGCTCTGGAAACACCATATATTTT. As protein: CSVESSGNTIYF.

CDR3 coding DNA: TGTGCCAGCAGCCCCGGACTAGCGGGAGTCGACGAGCAGTACTTC. Amino acids: CASSPGLAGVDEQYF. The V gene is TRBV6-6, the J gene TRBJ2-7; 13 nucleotides agree with TRBD2. V was pared by 6 bases and J by 5 bases, with 7 bases of the junction left unmatched. The CDR3 is 15 amino acids. Germline V gene data show CDR1 as MNHNY and CDR2 as SVGAGI (reference sequence).

The gene calls are TRBV5-1 and TRBJ1-1; possible D gene TRBD1, 6 bases. V was cut by 3 bases and J by 0 bases, with 15 bases left in between. Germline-derived CDR1 and CDR2 are SGHRS and YFSETQ. This CDR3 contains 16 residues. The CDR3 reads CASSSRRGGLNTEAFF. CDR3 in DNA: TGCGCCAGCAGCTCTCGAAGGGGGGGCTTGAACACTGAAGCTTTCTTT.

CDR3 coding DNA: TGTGCCAGCAGCAGACGGACAGGGGGAGAATCACCCCTCCACTTT. This encodes CASSRRTGGESPLHF. The J gene is TRBJ1-6, the V gene TRBV7-9; TRBD1 aligns across 10 bases. Looked up from germline, CDR1 is SEHNR and CDR2 is FQNEAQ (reference sequence). This CDR3 is built from 15 residues. J lost 10 bases, V lost 5 bases, and 8 bases had no gene match.

The chain combines TRBV28 with TRBJ2-1; 9 bases line up with TRBD1. This CDR3 has 14 amino acids. V was pared by 2 bases and J by 8 bases, with 4 bases of the junction left unmatched. CDR1 and CDR2 (germline): MDHEN, SYDVKM. As DNA, the CDR3 is TGTGCCAGCAGTTTAAGACAGGGGGGGGATGAGCAGTTCTTC. Translation: CASSLRQGGDEQFF.

The gene calls are TRBV19 and TRBJ1-3; no clear D. Germline V lookup: CDR1 LNHDA, CDR2 SQIVND (reference sequence). The CDR3 consists of 14 residues. V was shortened by 9 bases and J by 2 bases, with 14 bases between the two germline ends. The CDR3 reads CASKPGTAGNTIYF. The CDR3 region has the DNA TGTGCCAGCAAACCAGGTACCGCTGGAAACACCATATATTTT.

The J gene is TRBJ2-1, the V gene TRBV15; 7 bases match TRBD2. The ends lost 3 bases at V and 0 bases at J; junction bases unmatched: 14. CDR1 and CDR2 from the germline V gene are LNHNV and YYDKDF (reference sequence). The CDR3 length is 19 residues. The CDR3 coding sequence is TGTGCCACCAGCAGCCGGGTTTTGGGGGAGGGAAGCTCCTACAATGAGCAGTTCTTC. Encoded protein: CATSSRVLGEGSSYNEQFF.